This T cell receptor beta chain is drawn from a study of blood T cell repertoires in COVID-19. Across the whole study: Acute and convalescent COVID-19 samples came from the United States, Italy and Spain. PBMCs, B-cell-depleted T cells, or T cells were the source of the cDNA or gDNA that made up the material.

Patients from Seattle were sampled longitudinally, starting during active infection. V dropped 4 bases and J dropped 3 bases, with 16 bases sitting between them. Germline-derived CDR1 and CDR2 are SGHDT and YYEEEE. The CDR3 is made up of 16 amino acids. In the authors' methods: Reference gene primer amplification gave estimated nucleated cell counts. Some clones are missing from TCRdb's copy, which holds only in-frame ones; the method was immunoSEQ multiplex PCR. V, J and clone size reflect that table, while D and trimming were determined from the DNA. Among a few hundred thousand clones, around 92% were seen once, and the ten largest hold roughly 1.9%.

The chain joins TRBV5-6 to TRBJ1-4, with D possibly matching TRBD1 (5 bases). The sequence was obtained from a woman aged 25 to 39 with COVID-19, enrolled during active disease. Sequencing input: peripheral blood. The DNA of the CDR3 is TGTGCCAGCAGCAGCAGATCAGGGTTGGCTAATGAAAAACTGTTTTTT. It translates to CASSSRSGLANEKLFF.